The T cell receptor beta chain under discussion was sequenced for a study of shared clonotypes between healthy human individuals. Sequenced by immunoSEQ multiplex PCR; TCRdb stores in-frame clones only, minus some. Here the sample spans fewer than 550,000 clones, approximately 79% being singletons. The germline gives CDR1 MNHNY, CDR2 SVGAGI (reference sequence). The CDR3 contains 14 residues. V lost 6 bases, J lost 4 bases, and 13 bases lay in between. The sequence was collected from a woman in her forties in good health. Some clones in this sample may be carry-over from other donors' samples. V is TRBV6-6 and J is TRBJ2-1; D possibly corresponds to TRBD2 (6 bases). Sequencing was done on a sample of PBMCs. CDR3: CASRSGGEYNEQFF. CDR3 in DNA: TGTGCCAGCAGGTCGGGCGGGGAGTACAATGAGCAGTTCTTC.